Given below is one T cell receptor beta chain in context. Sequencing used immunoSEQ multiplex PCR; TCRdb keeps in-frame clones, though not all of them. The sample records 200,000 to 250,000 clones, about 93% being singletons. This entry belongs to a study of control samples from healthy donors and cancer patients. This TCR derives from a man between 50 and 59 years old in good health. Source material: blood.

The CDR3 bases are TGTGCCAGCAGCCAAGGGCAGACTCCCCGGGGCACCGGGGAGCTGTTTTTT. Encoded protein: CASSQGQTPRGTGELFF. The rearrangement uses TRBV4-2 and TRBJ2-2; a weak D match, TRBD2 (5 bases). The CDR3 is 17 amino acids. Trimming removed 1 base at V and 4 bases at J, with 16 bases between. Per germline, CDR1 LGHNA and CDR2 YNFKEQ.